This is a list of T cell receptor beta chains from one sample in a study of OX40 agonist ivuxolimab in advanced cancers. Profiled with immunoSEQ multiplex PCR; TCRdb holds only in-frame clones, not every one. The table includes 45,000 or so clones, more than 75% detected once. The specimen was CD4+ or CD8+ T cells sorted from blood, collected in a trial of the OX40 agonist ivuxolimab. These receptors were collected from an adult with an advanced solid tumor such as melanoma, head and neck, liver or kidney cancer. Both conserved end residues are part of each CDR3. The D gene is left open where the match is weak. Part of the rows lack a size; the others show once, few, many or a class for expanded clones.

>13|NA|TRBD1|TRBJ2-7|TRBV7-6
CASSTGGSYEQYF
TGTGCCAGCAGCACAGGGGGTTCCTACGAGCAGTACTTC
>16|many|TRBD1|TRBJ1-1|TRBV4-1
CASSQATGTGDTEAFF
TGCGCCAGCAGCCAGGCCACCGGGACAGGGGACACTGAAGCTTTCTTT
>15|NA|TRBD2|TRBJ2-7|TRBV27
CASSFLAGRTYEQYF
TGTGCCAGCAGTTTCCTAGCGGGAAGGACTTACGAGCAGTACTTC
>16|NA|NA|TRBJ2-3|TRBV9
CASSVARGRSTDTQYF
TGTGCCAGCAGCGTAGCTCGGGGCAGGTCCACAGATACGCAGTATTTT
>13|NA|TRBD1|TRBJ1-4|TRBV7-6
CASSTRQGEKLFF
TGTGCCAGCAGCACACGACAGGGGGAAAAACTGTTTTTT
>16|NA|NA|TRBJ2-7|TRBV12-5
CASGLVTLGSSYEQYF
TGTGCTAGTGGTTTGGTAACACTCGGCAGCTCCTACGAGCAGTACTTC
>15|NA|TRBD1|TRBJ2-3|TRBV2
CATWTGSGIADTQYF
TGTGCCACATGGACAGGGAGTGGGATAGCTGATACGCAGTATTTT
>14|NA|TRBD1|TRBJ2-1|TRBV5-5
CASSPGQGKNEQFF
TGTGCCAGCAGCCCCGGACAGGGCAAGAATGAGCAGTTCTTC
>12|NA|NA|TRBJ2-7|TRBV5-1
CASSLGGREQYF
TGCGCCAGCAGCTTGGGAGGGCGCGAGCAGTACTTC
>15|once|TRBD2|TRBJ2-3|TRBV13
CASSFSGRSTDTQYF
TGTGCCAGCAGCTTTAGCGGGAGAAGTACAGATACGCAGTATTTT
>14|NA|TRBD1|TRBJ1-6|TRBV5-5
CASSEGQGGSPLHF
TGTGCCAGCAGCGAGGGACAGGGAGGTTCACCCCTCCACTTT
>12|NA|NA|TRBJ2-1|TRBV5-1
CASSFGGDEQFF
TGCGCCAGCAGCTTTGGGGGCGATGAGCAGTTCTTC
>12|NA|NA|TRBJ1-1|TRBV5-5
CASSLGVHEAFF
TGTGCCAGCAGCTTGGGGGTACATGAAGCTTTCTTT
>15|NA|TRBD1|TRBJ1-2|TRBV5-6
CASSEGQGGSYGYTF
TGTGCCAGCAGCGAGGGACAGGGGGGGAGCTATGGCTACACCTTC
>16|NA|TRBD2|TRBJ2-1|TRBV4-1
CASSQYTSGGRDEQFF
TGCGCCAGCAGCCAATATACTAGCGGGGGAAGAGATGAGCAGTTCTTC
>15|once|NA|TRBJ1-1|TRBV27
CASSLTTAGGTEAFF
TGTGCCAGCAGTTTAACGACAGCCGGGGGGACTGAAGCTTTCTTT
>12|NA|NA|TRBJ2-7|TRBV10-3
CAISGPLYEQYF
TGTGCCATCAGTGGCCCTCTCTACGAGCAGTACTTC
>14|NA|NA|TRBJ1-1|TRBV13
CASSLGQMNTEAFF
TGTGCCAGCAGCTTAGGGCAGATGAACACTGAAGCTTTCTTT
>16|NA|TRBD1|TRBJ1-2|TRBV7-2
CASSLPGQGANYGYTF
TGTGCCAGCAGCTTACCAGGACAGGGGGCTAACTATGGCTACACCTTC
>11|few|NA|TRBJ1-1|TRBV30
CAYGPDTEAFF
TGTGCCTATGGACCGGACACTGAAGCTTTCTTT
>15|NA|TRBD1|TRBJ1-2|TRBV6-5
CASSHDRGARVGYTF
TGTGCCAGCAGTCACGACAGGGGGGCAAGGGTTGGCTACACCTTC
>14|NA|NA|TRBJ1-1|TRBV7-6
CASSARSSLAEAFF
TGTGCCAGCAGCGCTCGGTCGAGTTTGGCTGAAGCTTTCTTT
>14|NA|TRBD2|TRBJ2-1|TRBV10-3
CAIRSASGKDEQFF
TGTGCCATCCGGTCTGCTAGCGGGAAGGATGAGCAGTTCTTC
>14|NA|NA|TRBJ1-2|TRBV9
CASSGTEGEGGYTF
TGTGCCAGCAGCGGAACCGAGGGGGAGGGAGGCTACACCTTC
>17|NA|TRBD2|TRBJ2-1|TRBV9
CASSVAFGGGGASEQFF
TGTGCCAGCAGCGTCGCCTTCGGAGGCGGGGGGGCGAGCGAGCAGTTCTTC
>19|NA|NA|TRBJ2-2|TRBV9
CASSVALKSGTLNTGELFF
TGTGCCAGCAGCGTAGCACTCAAGTCCGGGACACTGAACACCGGGGAGCTGTTTTTT
>12|NA|NA|TRBJ1-1|TRBV15
CATSKGFPEAFF
TGTGCCACCAGCAAGGGGTTCCCTGAAGCTTTCTTT
>14|NA|NA|TRBJ1-5|TRBV5-5
CASSLEGSNQPQHF
TGTGCCAGCAGCTTGGAAGGGAGCAATCAGCCCCAGCATTTT
>16|NA|NA|TRBJ1-6|TRBV5-1
CASSLAPGLRDSPLHF
TGCGCCAGCAGCTTGGCCCCAGGCCTTCGGGATTCACCCCTCCACTTT
>19|NA|TRBD1|TRBJ1-3|TRBV7-2
CASSSPGQGEAVSERTIYF
TGTGCCAGCAGCTCCCCGGGACAGGGGGAAGCCGTGAGTGAGCGCACCATATATTTT
>14|NA|NA|TRBJ1-4|TRBV4-3
CASSQDLVGALAIF
TGCGCCAGCAGCCAAGATCTAGTGGGAGCCCTAGCGATTTTT
>14|NA|NA|TRBJ1-1|TRBV6-5
CASSIRRGNTEAFF
TGTGCCAGCAGTATCCGCCGGGGTAACACTGAAGCTTTCTTT
>14|NA|NA|TRBJ2-1|TRBV9
CASSPRRIGDEQFF
TGTGCCAGCAGCCCCAGGAGAATAGGAGATGAGCAGTTCTTC
>14|NA|NA|TRBJ1-3|TRBV15
CATRLGDSGNTIYF
TGTGCCACCAGGTTAGGGGACTCTGGAAACACCATATATTTT
>16|once|NA|TRBJ2-3|TRBV9
CASSVEGGRLTDTQYF
TGTGCCAGCAGCGTAGAAGGTGGGAGACTCACAGATACGCAGTATTTT
>16|NA|NA|TRBJ2-5|TRBV27
CASSPLTRTYRETQYF
TGTGCCAGCAGTCCGTTGACTAGAACGTACCGAGAGACCCAGTACTTC